One sample yielded the 12 T cell receptor beta chains listed below, sequenced in a study of cytomegalovirus exposure and HLA in healthy donors. The PCR ran on 60 Vbeta and 13 Jbeta primers. Only in-frame clones appear in the TCRdb table, and some are missing; sequencing was by immunoSEQ multiplex PCR. The sample has tens of thousands of clones, more than 50% seen once. Sequenced sample: PBMCs. These receptors were obtained from a male donor in good health and CMV-seropositive.

The chain joins TRBV18 to TRBJ1-1, with D perhaps TRBD1 (6 bases). The CDR3 totals 15 residues. Germline assignment: CDR1 KGHSH and CDR2 LQKENI. Trimming shortened V by 0 bases and J by 1 base, and 9 bases separated the two germline ends. The DNA of the CDR3 is TGTGCCAGCTCACCACCGAGCAGGGGGAACACTGAAGCTTTCTTT. This gives the protein CASSPPSRGNTEAFF.

The chain is built from TRBV7-6 and TRBJ2-3; TRBD2 agrees at 8 bases. The germline V gene encodes CDR1 SGHVS and CDR2 FNYEAQ. J gave up 5 bases and V 9 bases, and 13 bases lay outside the gene matches. This CDR3 region has 15 residues. The CDR3 DNA is TGTGCCAGTACGAAGACGGGGGGGGGTGGAGATACGCAGTATTTT. Protein product: CASTKTGGGGDTQYF.

The chain has TRBV6-4 and TRBJ2-2; D might be TRBD1 (6 bases). Between the trimmed V and J ends, which lost 6 bases and 5 bases, there was a span of 10 bases. Per the germline V gene, CDR1 is MRHNA and CDR2 is SNTAGT. This CDR3 region has 13 residues. CDR3 coding DNA: TGTGCCAGCAGCACACAGGGAACCGGGGAGCTGTTTTTT. This codes for CASSTQGTGELFF.

This clone came up a few times. The chain is built from TRBV30 and TRBJ1-1; TRBD1 agrees at 8 bases. CDR1 and CDR2 from the germline V gene are GTSNPN and SVGIG (reference sequence). The CDR3 contains 13 residues. V shed 2 bases and J 7 bases; nucleotides not matched to a gene: 6. This CDR3 reads CAWSLDRVGEAFF. The CDR3 nucleotides read TGTGCCTGGAGTTTGGACAGGGTAGGTGAAGCTTTCTTT.

This rearrangement joins TRBV19 to TRBJ1-1; D call uncertain. V was trimmed by 4 bases and J by 8 bases, leaving 17 bases between them. The CDR3 has 14 amino acids. The germline CDR1 and CDR2 sequences are LNHDA and SQIVND (reference sequence). The CDR3 DNA follows: TGTGCCAGTAGTACCGCGCGTACGGGAGGGGAAGCTTTCTTT. Its translation is CASSTARTGGEAFF.

V gene TRBV14 combines with J gene TRBJ2-5, with a possible D match to TRBD2 (6 bases). Per germline, CDR1 SGHDN and CDR2 FVKESK. The ends were cut back, 10 bases at V and 0 bases at J, with 15 bases in the middle. The CDR3 spans 14 residues. The CDR3 DNA is TGTGCCACCACCACGGGGGAAAACCAAGAGACCCAGTACTTC. Translation: CATTTGENQETQYF.

This clone was seen a few times. This rearrangement joins TRBV5-4 to TRBJ2-6; D is perhaps TRBD1 (6 bases). This CDR3 is 16 amino acids long. In germline, CDR1 is SGHNT, CDR2 YYREEE (reference sequence). V dropped 4 bases and J dropped 4 bases, with 15 bases sitting between them. CDR3 coding DNA: TGTGCCAGCAGCGGGGGCAGTAGTGACGGGGCCAACGTCCTGACTTTC. Translation: CASSGGSSDGANVLTF.

This clone was detected only once. The V and J genes are TRBV7-8 and TRBJ2-4; D ambiguous. V lost 5 bases and J lost 2, with 4 bases in between. The CDR3 extends over 12 amino acids. Germline assignment: CDR1 SGHVS and CDR2 FQNEAQ. The CDR3 protein is CASSHSKNIQYF. In DNA, the CDR3 is TGTGCCAGCAGCCATTCCAAAAACATTCAGTACTTC.

This clone occurred a few times. The V gene is TRBV29-1, the J gene TRBJ1-1; possible D gene TRBD1, 6 bases. Looked up from germline, CDR1 is SQVTM and CDR2 is ANQGSEA. The V end was cut by 6 bases, the J end by 6 bases, with 14 bases between. CDR3 size: 12 residues. CDR3 region: CSVHREGAEAFF. CDR3 DNA sequence: TGCAGCGTGCACAGGGAGGGGGCTGAAGCTTTCTTT. The variable domain in full, with the rest retrieved from reference TRBV29-1 and TRBJ1-1, is SAVISQKPSRDICQRGTSLTIQCQVDSQVTMMFWYRQQPGQSLTLIATANQGSEATYESGFVIDKFPISRPNLTFSTLTVSNMSPEDSSIYLCSVHREGAEAFFGQGTRLTVV.

The chain links TRBV5-1 to TRBJ1-2, with D possibly TRBD1 on 5 matching bases. Deletions cut 2 bases from V and 8 bases from J, with 16 bases between. Germline V lookup: CDR1 SGHRS, CDR2 YFSETQ. The CDR3 contains 14 residues. The CDR3 is CASSLSRDSSGYTF. CDR3 in DNA: TGCGCCAGCAGCTTAAGCCGGGACTCAAGCGGCTACACCTTC.

This clone came up a few times. The rearrangement uses TRBV19 and TRBJ2-2, with D possibly TRBD2 on 7 matching bases. There are 17 residues in the CDR3. Trimming pared 3 bases from V and 7 bases from J, leaving 21 bases between. Per the germline V gene, CDR1 is LNHDA and CDR2 is SQIVND (reference sequence). In nucleotides, the CDR3 is TGTGCCAGTAGTATGGGCCCTTCCGAGGGGGGGAACGGGGAGCTGTTTTTT. It encodes CASSMGPSEGGNGELFF.

V usage is TRBV5-6 and J usage is TRBJ1-6; no reliable D call. This CDR3 has 18 residues. V dropped 0 bases and J dropped 0 bases, with 13 bases sitting between them. Germline V gene data show CDR1 as SGHDT and CDR2 as YYEEEE. The CDR3 reads CASSLAGGRSSYNSPLHF. The CDR3 DNA sequence: TGTGCCAGCAGCTTGGCCGGAGGCAGGAGCTCCTATAATTCACCCCTCCACTTT.